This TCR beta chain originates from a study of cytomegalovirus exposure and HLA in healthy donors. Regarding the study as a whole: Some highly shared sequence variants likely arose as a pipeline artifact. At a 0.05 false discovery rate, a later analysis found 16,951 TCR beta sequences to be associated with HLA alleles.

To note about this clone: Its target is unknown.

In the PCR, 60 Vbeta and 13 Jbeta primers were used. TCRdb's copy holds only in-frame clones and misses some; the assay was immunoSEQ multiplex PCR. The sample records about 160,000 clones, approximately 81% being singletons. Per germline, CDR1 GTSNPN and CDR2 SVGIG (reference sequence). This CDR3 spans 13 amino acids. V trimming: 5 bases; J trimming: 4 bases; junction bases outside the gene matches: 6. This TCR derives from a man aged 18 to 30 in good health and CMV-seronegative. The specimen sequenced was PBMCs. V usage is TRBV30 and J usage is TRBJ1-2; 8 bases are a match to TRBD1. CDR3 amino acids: CAWDDRGGYGYTF. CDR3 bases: TGTGCCTGGGATGACAGGGGCGGCTATGGCTACACCTTC.